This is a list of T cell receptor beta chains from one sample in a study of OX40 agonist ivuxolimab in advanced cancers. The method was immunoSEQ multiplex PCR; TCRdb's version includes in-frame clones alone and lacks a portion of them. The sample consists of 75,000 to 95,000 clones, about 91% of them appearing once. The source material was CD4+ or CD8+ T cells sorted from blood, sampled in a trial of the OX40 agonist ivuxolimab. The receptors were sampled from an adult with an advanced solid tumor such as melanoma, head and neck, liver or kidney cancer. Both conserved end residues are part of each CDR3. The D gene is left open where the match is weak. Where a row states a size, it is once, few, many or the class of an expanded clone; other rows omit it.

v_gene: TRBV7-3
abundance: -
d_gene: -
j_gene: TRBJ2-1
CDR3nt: TGTGCCAGCAGCTTGTTTGGGGCGATCCCGGGGGAGCAGTTCTTC
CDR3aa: CASSLFGAIPGEQFF

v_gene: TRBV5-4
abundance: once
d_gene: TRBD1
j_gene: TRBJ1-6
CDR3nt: TGTGCCAGCAGATTGACAGGGCTAAATTCACCCCTCCACTTT
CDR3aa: CASRLTGLNSPLHF

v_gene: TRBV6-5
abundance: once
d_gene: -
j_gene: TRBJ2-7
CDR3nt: TGTGCCAGCACCACGGGTCCGGTTCCATCCCACGAGCAGTACTTC
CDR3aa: CASTTGPVPSHEQYF

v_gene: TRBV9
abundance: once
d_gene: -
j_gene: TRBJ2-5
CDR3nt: TGTGCCAGCAGCGACTATGGATCGGAAGAGACCCAGTACTTC
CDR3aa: CASSDYGSEETQYF

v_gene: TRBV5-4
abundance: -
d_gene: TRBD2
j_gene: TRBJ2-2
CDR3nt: TGTGCCAGCAGCTTGGCGGGGGGAGGGGAGCTGTTTTTT
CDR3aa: CASSLAGGGELFF

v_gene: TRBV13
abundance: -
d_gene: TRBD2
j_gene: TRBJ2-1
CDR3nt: TGTGCCAGCAGCTCAGGTCCGCGGGAGGGCTCCCACAATGAGCAGTTCTTC
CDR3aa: CASSSGPREGSHNEQFF

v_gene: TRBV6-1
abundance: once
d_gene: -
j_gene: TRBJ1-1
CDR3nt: TGTGCCAGCAGTGCATTGGGGGCGACGAACACTGAAGCTTTCTTT
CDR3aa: CASSALGATNTEAFF

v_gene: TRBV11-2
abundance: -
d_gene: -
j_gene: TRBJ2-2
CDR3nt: TGTGCCAGCAGCTTACGGGGGAATAACACCGGGGAGCTGTTTTTT
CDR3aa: CASSLRGNNTGELFF

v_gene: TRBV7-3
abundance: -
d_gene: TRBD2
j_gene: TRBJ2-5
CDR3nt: TGTGCCAGCCGCGGCGGGGGCCAAGAGACCCAGTACTTC
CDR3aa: CASRGGGQETQYF

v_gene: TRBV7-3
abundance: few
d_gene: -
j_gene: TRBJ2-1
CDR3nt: TGTGCCAGCAGCTTAAACAGGGTGCATGAGCAGTTCTTC
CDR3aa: CASSLNRVHEQFF

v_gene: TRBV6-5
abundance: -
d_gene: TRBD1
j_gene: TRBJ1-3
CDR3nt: TGTGCCAGCAGTTACTCGATAGCAGGGGGAGGAAACACCATATATTTT
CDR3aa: CASSYSIAGGGNTIYF

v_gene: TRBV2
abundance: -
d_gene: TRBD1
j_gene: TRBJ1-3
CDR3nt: TGTGCCAGCAGCTTAACAGGGGCCTATGGAAACACCATATATTTT
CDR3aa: CASSLTGAYGNTIYF

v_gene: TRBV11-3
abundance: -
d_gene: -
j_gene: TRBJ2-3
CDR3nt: TGTGCCAGCAGCTTGGGTGGGAGCACAGATACGCAGTATTTT
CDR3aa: CASSLGGSTDTQYF

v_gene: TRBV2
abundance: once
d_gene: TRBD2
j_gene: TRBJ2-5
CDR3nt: TGTGCCAGCAGTGTGAGCGGGACTGGGGGGGCCCAGTACTTC
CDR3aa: CASSVSGTGGAQYF

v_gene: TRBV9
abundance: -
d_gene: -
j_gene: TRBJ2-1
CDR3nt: TGTGCCAGCAGCGTACAGGGGAATGAGCAGTTCTTC
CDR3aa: CASSVQGNEQFF

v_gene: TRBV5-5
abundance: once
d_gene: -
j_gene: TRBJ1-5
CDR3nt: TGTGCCAGCAGCTTGGATCTGGGGAGAGGGCCCCAGCATTTT
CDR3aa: CASSLDLGRGPQHF

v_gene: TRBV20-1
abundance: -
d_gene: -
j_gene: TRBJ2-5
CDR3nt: TGCAGTGCCGAGTCAGGAGAGACCCAGTACTTC
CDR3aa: CSAESGETQYF

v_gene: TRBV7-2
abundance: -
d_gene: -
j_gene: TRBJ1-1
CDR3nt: TGTGCCAGCAGCTTAGAAGCAGGGATGACTGAAGCTTTCTTT
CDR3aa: CASSLEAGMTEAFF

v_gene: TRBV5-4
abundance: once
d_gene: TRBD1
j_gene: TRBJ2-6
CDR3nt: TGTGCCACCATACAGGGGGCCCGCTCTGGGGCCAACGTCCTGACTTTC
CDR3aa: CATIQGARSGANVLTF

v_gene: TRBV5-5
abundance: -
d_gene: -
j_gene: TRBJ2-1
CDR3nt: TGTGCCAGCAGCTTGGGGCCCTACAATGAGCAGTTCTTC
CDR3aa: CASSLGPYNEQFF

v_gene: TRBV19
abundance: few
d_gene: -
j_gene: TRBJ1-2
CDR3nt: TGTGCCAGTAGTATAACCTATGGCTACACCTTC
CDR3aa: CASSITYGYTF

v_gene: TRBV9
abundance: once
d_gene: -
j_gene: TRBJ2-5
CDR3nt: TGTGCCAGCAGCGTAGGGACAGCGCCTGAGGAGGGTGAGCAGTACTTC
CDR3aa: CASSVGTAPEEGEQYF

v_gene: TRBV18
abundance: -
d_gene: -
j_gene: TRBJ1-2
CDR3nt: TGTGCCAGCTCACCACAAGCCCGTGAGACGGGGCATGGCTACACCTTC
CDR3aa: CASSPQARETGHGYTF

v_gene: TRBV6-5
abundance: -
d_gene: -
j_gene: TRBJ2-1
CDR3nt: TGTGCCAGCAGTGAAGACCCTGTGGATGAGCAGTTCTTC
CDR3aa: CASSEDPVDEQFF

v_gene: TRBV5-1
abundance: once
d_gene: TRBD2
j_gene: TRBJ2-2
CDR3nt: TGCGCCAGCAGCAGGGTAGCGGGAACCGGGGAGCTGTTTTTT
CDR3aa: CASSRVAGTGELFF

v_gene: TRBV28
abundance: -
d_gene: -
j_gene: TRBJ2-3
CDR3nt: TGTGCCAGCAGTTTAGCGGGGAACACAGATACGCAGTATTTT
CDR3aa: CASSLAGNTDTQYF

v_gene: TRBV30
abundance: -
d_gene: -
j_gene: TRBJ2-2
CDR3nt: TGTGCCTGGAGTGTCCGGCGTGCCGGGGAGCTGTTTTTT
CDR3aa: CAWSVRRAGELFF

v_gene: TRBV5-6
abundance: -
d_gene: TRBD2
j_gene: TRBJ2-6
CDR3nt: TGTGCCAGCAGCTGGCTAGCGGGTGCGCGGGAGGCCAACGTCCTGACTTTC
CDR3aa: CASSWLAGAREANVLTF

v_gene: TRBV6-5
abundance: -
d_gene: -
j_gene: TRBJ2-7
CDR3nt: TGTGCCAGCAGTTTAGGTTCAAAGGCCTACGAGCAGTACTTC
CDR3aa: CASSLGSKAYEQYF

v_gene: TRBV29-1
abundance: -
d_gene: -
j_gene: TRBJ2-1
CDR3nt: TGCAGCGTTGGACGTTTGCGCAATGAGCAGTTCTTC
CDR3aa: CSVGRLRNEQFF

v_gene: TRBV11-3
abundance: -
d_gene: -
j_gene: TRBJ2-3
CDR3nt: TGTGCCAGCAGCCCGCCCGGCGGAAGCACAGATACGCAGTATTTT
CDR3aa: CASSPPGGSTDTQYF

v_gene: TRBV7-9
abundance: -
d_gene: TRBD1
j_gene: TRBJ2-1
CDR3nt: TGTGCCAGCAGCGTACGACAGGGTTGGGATGAGCAGTTCTTC
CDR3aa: CASSVRQGWDEQFF

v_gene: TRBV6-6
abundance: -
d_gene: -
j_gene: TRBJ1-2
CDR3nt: TGTGCCAGCAGTGCCAGGGTCTATGGCTACACCTTC
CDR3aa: CASSARVYGYTF

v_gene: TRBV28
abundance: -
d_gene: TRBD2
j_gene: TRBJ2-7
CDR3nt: TGTGCCACCCATCCCCCGGGCGGGAGCTCCTACGAGCAGTACTTC
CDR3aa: CATHPPGGSSYEQYF

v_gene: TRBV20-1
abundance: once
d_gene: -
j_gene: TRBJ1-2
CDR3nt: TGCAGTGCTAGTGTTTCGGTTGGCTACACCTTC
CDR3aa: CSASVSVGYTF

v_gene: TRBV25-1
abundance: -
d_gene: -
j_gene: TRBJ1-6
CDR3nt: TGTGCCAGCAGCCTTGCCGGAGGGGATAATTCACCCCTCCACTTT
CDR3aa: CASSLAGGDNSPLHF

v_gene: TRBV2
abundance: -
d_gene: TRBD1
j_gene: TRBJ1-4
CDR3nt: TGTGCCAGCAGTTTGACAGGGGGCGGTTCAAAACTGTTTTTT
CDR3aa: CASSLTGGGSKLFF

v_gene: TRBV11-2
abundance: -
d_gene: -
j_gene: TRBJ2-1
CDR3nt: TGTGCCAGCAGCCCACGAGGGGCGTTTCACCACGGCTCCTACAATGAGCAGTTCTTC
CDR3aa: CASSPRGAFHHGSYNEQFF

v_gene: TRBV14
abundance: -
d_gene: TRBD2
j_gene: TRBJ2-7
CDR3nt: TGTGCCAGCAGCCACCCGCTAGCGGGAGACTACGAGCAGTACTTC
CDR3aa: CASSHPLAGDYEQYF

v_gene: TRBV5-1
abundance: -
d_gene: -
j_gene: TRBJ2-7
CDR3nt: TGCGCCAGCAGCCTGACCGGGACGGAAAGCTCCTACGAGCAGTACTTC
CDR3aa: CASSLTGTESSYEQYF

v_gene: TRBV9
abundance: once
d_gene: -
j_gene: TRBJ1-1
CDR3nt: TGTGCCAGCAGCGCACATGAAAACACTGAAGCTTTCTTT
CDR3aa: CASSAHENTEAFF

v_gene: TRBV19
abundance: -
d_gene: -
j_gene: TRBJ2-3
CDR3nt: TGTGCCAGTAGTAATAGCGTCGGAACAGATACGCAGTATTTT
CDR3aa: CASSNSVGTDTQYF

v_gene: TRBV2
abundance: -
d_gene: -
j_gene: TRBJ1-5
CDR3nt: TGTGCCAGCAGGGACGACGGACGGGATAATCAGCCCCAGCATTTT
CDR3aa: CASRDDGRDNQPQHF

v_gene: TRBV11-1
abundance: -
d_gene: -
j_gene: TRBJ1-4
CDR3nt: TGTGCCAGCAGCTTAGCAGGGGATGAAAAACTGTTTTTT
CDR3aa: CASSLAGDEKLFF

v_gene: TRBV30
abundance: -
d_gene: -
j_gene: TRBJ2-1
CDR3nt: TGTGCCTGGAGTGTAAGGCGGTTTTACAATGAGCAGTTCTTC
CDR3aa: CAWSVRRFYNEQFF

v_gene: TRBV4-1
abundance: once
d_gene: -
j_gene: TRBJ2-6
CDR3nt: TGCGCCAGCAGCCAAGGTCGAGGGGCTGGGGCCAACGTCCTGACTTTC
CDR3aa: CASSQGRGAGANVLTF

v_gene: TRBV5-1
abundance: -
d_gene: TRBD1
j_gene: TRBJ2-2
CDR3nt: TGCGCCAGCAGCTATGGACAGGGCGTAGGGGAGCTGTTTTTT
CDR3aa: CASSYGQGVGELFF

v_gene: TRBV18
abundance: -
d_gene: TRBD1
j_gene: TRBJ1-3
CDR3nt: TGTGCCAGCTCACCAAATTTCGGACAGGGTATGGACACCATATATTTT
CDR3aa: CASSPNFGQGMDTIYF

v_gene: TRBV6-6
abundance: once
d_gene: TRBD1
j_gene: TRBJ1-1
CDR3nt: TGTGCCAGCAGTTACGACAGGGGTAGCACTGAAGCTTTCTTT
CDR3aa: CASSYDRGSTEAFF

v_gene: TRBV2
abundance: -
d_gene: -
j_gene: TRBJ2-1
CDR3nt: TGTGCCAGCAGTACAGGGAACCCCAATGAGCAGTTCTTC
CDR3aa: CASSTGNPNEQFF